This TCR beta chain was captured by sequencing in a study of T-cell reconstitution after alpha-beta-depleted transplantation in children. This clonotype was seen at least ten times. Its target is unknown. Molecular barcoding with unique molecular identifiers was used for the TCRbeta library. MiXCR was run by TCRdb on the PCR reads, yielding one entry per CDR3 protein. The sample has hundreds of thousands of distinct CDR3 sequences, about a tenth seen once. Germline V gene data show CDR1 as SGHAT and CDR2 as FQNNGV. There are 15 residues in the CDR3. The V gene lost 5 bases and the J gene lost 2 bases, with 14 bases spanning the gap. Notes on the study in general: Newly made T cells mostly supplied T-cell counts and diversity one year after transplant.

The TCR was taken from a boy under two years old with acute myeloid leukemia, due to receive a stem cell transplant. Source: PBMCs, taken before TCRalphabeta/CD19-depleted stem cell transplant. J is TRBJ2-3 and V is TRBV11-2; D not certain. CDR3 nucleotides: TGTGCCAGCAGCCCGACCGCCGGAATCACAGATACGCAGTATTTT. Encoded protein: CASSPTAGITDTQYF.